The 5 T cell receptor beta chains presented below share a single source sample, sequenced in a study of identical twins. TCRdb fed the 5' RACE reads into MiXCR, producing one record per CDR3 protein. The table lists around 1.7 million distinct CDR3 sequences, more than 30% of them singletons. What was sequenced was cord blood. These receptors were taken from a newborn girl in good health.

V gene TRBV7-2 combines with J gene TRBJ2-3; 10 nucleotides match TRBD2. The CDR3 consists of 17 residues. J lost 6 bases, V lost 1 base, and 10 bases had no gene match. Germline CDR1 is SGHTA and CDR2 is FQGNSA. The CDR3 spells CASSLVSLAGASDTQYF. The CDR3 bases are TGTGCCAGCAGCTTAGTTTCGCTAGCGGGGGCAAGCGATACGCAGTATTTT.

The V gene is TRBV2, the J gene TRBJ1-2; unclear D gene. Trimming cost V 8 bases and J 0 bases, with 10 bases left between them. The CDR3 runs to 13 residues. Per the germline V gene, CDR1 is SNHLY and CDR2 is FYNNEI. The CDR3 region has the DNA TGTGCCAGCGGGAAGGGAGCTAACTATGGCTACACCTTC. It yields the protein CASGKGANYGYTF. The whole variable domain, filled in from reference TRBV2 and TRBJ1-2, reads EPEVTQTPSHQVTQMGQEVILRCVPISNHLYFYWYRQILGQKVEFLVSFYNNEISEKSEIFDDQFSVERPDGSNFTLKIRSTKLEDSAMYFCASGKGANYGYTFGSGTRLTVV.

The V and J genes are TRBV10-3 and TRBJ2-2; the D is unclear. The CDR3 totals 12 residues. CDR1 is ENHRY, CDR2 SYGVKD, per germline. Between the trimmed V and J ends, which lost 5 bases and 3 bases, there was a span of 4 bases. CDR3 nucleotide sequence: TGTGCCATCAGTCCCTACACCGGGGAGCTGTTTTTT. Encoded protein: CAISPYTGELFF.

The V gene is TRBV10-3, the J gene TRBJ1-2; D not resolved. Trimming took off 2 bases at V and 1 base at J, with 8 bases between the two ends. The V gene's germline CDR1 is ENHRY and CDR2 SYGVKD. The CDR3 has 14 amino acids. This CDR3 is CAISEGVSNYGYTF. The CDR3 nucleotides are TGTGCCATCAGTGAGGGGGTTAGTAACTATGGCTACACCTTC.

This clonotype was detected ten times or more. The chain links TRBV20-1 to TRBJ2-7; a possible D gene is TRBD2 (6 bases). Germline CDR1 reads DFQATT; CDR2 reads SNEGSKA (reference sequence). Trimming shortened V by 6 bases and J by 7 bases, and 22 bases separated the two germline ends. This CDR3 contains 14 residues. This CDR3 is CSAIRQPRTKEQYF. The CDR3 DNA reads TGCAGTGCCATAAGACAACCCCGGACTAAGGAGCAGTACTTC.